These 30 T cell receptor beta chains originate from one sample sequenced in a study of tumor-infiltrating lymphocytes in primary liver carcinoma. Total RNA and DNA came together from approximately 20-30 mg of bulk tissue without cell sorting. The investigators made TCR beta cDNA from around 530 ng total RNA, using a constant-region primer. Libraries for TCR beta were built through three nested multiplex PCR rounds, which together made up a slightly modified ARM-PCR procedure. TRBV1-TRBV30 forward primers and a C-beta reverse primer were used in the first two PCR rounds, which each ran for around 11 cycles. TCRdb re-derived calls from the multiplex PCR reads in MiXCR, one entry per CDR3 protein. The repertoire consists of about 130,000 distinct CDR3 sequences, with 55% to 75% occurring once and the leading ten covering 7.5% to 8.5%. Material: liver tumor tissue from sampling region 3. Subset meaning: tumor region T3, left-lateral pole. The receptors come from an older woman with primary liver carcinoma and hepatitis B virus infection.

This clonotype is judged medium-sized. V is TRBV11-2 and J is TRBJ2-7, with 10 bases that match TRBD2. Germline V lookup: CDR1 SGHAT, CDR2 FQNNGV. CDR3 size: 15 residues. J gave up 6 bases and V 0 bases, and 5 bases lay outside the gene matches. DNA for the CDR3: TGTGCCAGCAGCTTAGAGCCTAGCGGGAGCGGCGAGCAGTACTTC. Amino acids: CASSLEPSGSGEQYF.

The genes are TRBV28 and TRBJ1-2; possible D gene TRBD1, 5 bases. With 3 bases removed from V and 4 bases from J, the gap between germline ends came to 18 bases. The length of the CDR3 is 16 residues. Germline CDR1 and CDR2: MDHEN and SYDVKM. The CDR3: CASSLAGLSPLYGYTF. For the CDR3, the DNA is TGTGCCAGCAGTTTGGCAGGGCTGTCCCCCCTCTATGGCTACACCTTC.

The sample holds one count of this clonotype. A read error is possible here, since a much larger clone lies one base away. The rearrangement joins TRBV28 to TRBJ2-7; D unresolved. The CDR3 spans 12 residues. CDR1 is MDHEN and CDR2 is SYDVKM in the germline V gene. V lost 7 bases, J lost 2 bases, and 9 bases lay in between. CDR3 bases: TGTGCCAGCAAATGTATGGCCTACGAGCAGTACTTC. Translated, it gives CASKCMAYEQYF.

This clonotype was observed many times. The chain has TRBV29-1 and TRBJ1-1; D might be TRBD1 (6 bases). The germline V gene has CDR1 SQVTM and CDR2 ANQGSEA. The germline V and J ends were trimmed by 7 bases and 7 bases, with 13 bases remaining between them. The length of the CDR3 is 11 residues. The CDR3 nucleotides read TGCAGCGGTACAGACAGGATTGAAGCTTTCTTT. Encoded protein: CSGTDRIEAFF. The complete variable domain, with remaining parts taken from reference TRBV29-1 and TRBJ1-1, reads SAVISQKPSRDICQRGTSLTIQCQVDSQVTMMFWYRQQPGQSLTLIATANQGSEATYESGFVIDKFPISRPNLTFSTLTVSNMSPEDSSIYLCSGTDRIEAFFGQGTRLTVV.

As for this clonotype: A single base separates this from a much larger clone, so it may be a read error. The rearrangement joins TRBV2 to TRBJ2-7; perhaps TRBD1 as D (6 bases). Germline-derived CDR1 and CDR2 are SNHLY and FYNNEI. This CDR3 has 13 residues. The CDR3 sequence: CANSGTGIYEQYF. CDR3 DNA sequence: TGTGCCAACAGTGGAACAGGGATATACGAGCAGTACTTC.

Note on this clonotype: One end of the junction fails to match germline, which may point to a read error. The chain couples TRBV28 to TRBJ1-2; D not certain. Germline-derived CDR1 and CDR2 are MDHEN and SYDVKM. The CDR3 is 12 amino acids. The CDR3 region has the DNA TGTACCAGCAGTCTCAGAGGCTATGGCTACACCTTC. Its protein is CTSSLRGYGYTF.

Comment on this clonotype: Mismatch with germline at one junction end may stem from a read error. This chain uses TRBV29-1 with TRBJ2-7; weak D call: TRBD1 (6 bases). CDR3 length equals 15 residues. Germline V gene data show CDR1 as SQVTM and CDR2 as ANQGSEA. This chain's CDR3 is CSVRKGVSSSHEQYF. CDR3 DNA sequence: TGCAGCGTTAGAAAGGGGGTTTCGAGCTCCCACGAGCAGTACTTC.

Details on this clonotype: This may be a read error: a much more frequent sequence differs by one nucleotide. This chain joins TRBV12-3 or TRBV12-4 and TRBJ1-1, with D perhaps TRBD1 (6 bases). The CDR3 is made up of 13 amino acids. As DNA, the CDR3 is TGTGCCAGCAGTTCGGGACACCCCTATGAAGCTTCCTTT. As protein: CASSSGHPYEASF.

Notes on this clonotype: A read error may explain this, as a much larger clone is one base away. This chain links TRBV6-6 with TRBJ2-5, with no clear D. The CDR3 runs 14 residues. Germline V gives CDR1 MNHNY, CDR2 SVGAGI (reference sequence). V was trimmed by 6 bases and J by 2 bases, leaving 13 bases between them. Written as DNA, the CDR3 is TGTGCCAGCAGCCCCACCGCTGCACAAGAGACCCAGTACTTC. Translated: CASSPTAAQETQYF.

As regards this clonotype: This may come from a read error, since a much larger clone is one base off. This chain links TRBV5-4 with TRBJ1-6; no clear D. The CDR3 sequence is 12 residues long. The germline CDR1 and CDR2 sequences are SGHNT and YYREEE (reference sequence). The CDR3 region has the DNA TGTGCCTGCAGCCTCTACAATTCACCCCTCCACTTT. Its translation is CACSLYNSPLHF.

On this clonotype: A much larger clonotype is one base distant, so this may be a read error. The chain couples TRBV10-3 to TRBJ2-1, with D possibly matching TRBD1 (5 bases). CDR3 length: 14 amino acids. Germline V gene data show CDR1 as ENHRY and CDR2 as SYGVKD. Trimming shortened V by 6 bases and J by 7 bases, and 16 bases separated the two germline ends. As DNA, the CDR3 is TGTGCCATCAGCCCCTTTAGGGGAATAAATGAGCAGTTCTTC. Amino acid sequence: CAISPFRGINEQFF.

With regard to this clonotype: The germline gene is not matched at one end of the junction; a read error may be the cause. The chain links TRBV9 to TRBJ2-7; TRBD2 aligns across 8 bases. The CDR3 is 18 amino acids. Germline values: CDR1 SGDLS, CDR2 YYNGEE. The chain's CDR3 is CANSSPRKGTSDTYEQYF. The DNA of the CDR3 is TGTGCCAACAGCTCCCCCCGTAAGGGGACTAGTGATACCTACGAGCAGTACTTC.

The V call is TRBV28, the J call TRBJ2-3, with 10 bases matching TRBD1. Germline-derived CDR1 and CDR2 are MDHEN and SYDVKM. V was pared by 0 bases and J by 2 bases, with 8 bases of the junction left unmatched. The CDR3 consists of 18 residues. The CDR3 DNA sequence: TGTGCCAGCAGTTTATGGGACAGGGGGAAGAGAGACACAGATACGCAGTATTTT. This gives the protein CASSLWDRGKRDTDTQYF.

Notes on this clonotype: At one end the junction does not follow the germline gene, possibly because of a read error. J is TRBJ1-1 and V is TRBV6-2 or TRBV6-3; TRBD1 matches 7 bases. CDR1 and CDR2 (germline): MNHEY, SVGEGT. This CDR3 spans 16 amino acids. Written as DNA, the CDR3 is TGTGTCAGCAGTCCTGCGACAGGGTCTTTGAGCACTGAAGCTTTCTTT. It encodes CVSSPATGSLSTEAFF.

The rearrangement joins TRBV4-1 to TRBJ2-3, with D tentatively TRBD2 (6 bases). The germline V gene has CDR1 MGHRA and CDR2 YSYEKL. The CDR3 runs to 16 residues. Trimming took 7 bases from V and 2 from J, leaving 19 bases between them. The CDR3 bases are TGCGCCAGCAACCCCTTTAGCGGATCTAACACAGATACGCAGTATTTT. Its translation: CASNPFSGSNTDTQYF.

With respect to this clonotype: Being one base from a much bigger clone, this may be a read error. The J gene is TRBJ2-7, the V gene TRBV5-1; D may match TRBD1 or TRBD2 (5 bases each). Germline V gene lookup returns CDR1 SGHRS and CDR2 YFSETQ. The CDR3 has 15 residues. The CDR3 nucleotides read TGCGCCAGCAGCTTGGGGGGGATCGGTTCCTACAAGCAGTACTTC. Translation: CASSLGGIGSYKQYF.

This clonotype was recorded a few times. This sequence joins TRBV28 and TRBJ1-5, with D tentatively TRBD1 (5 bases). Trimming cost V 5 bases and J 4 bases, with 12 bases left between them. CDR3 length: 14 residues. Germline V lookup: CDR1 MDHEN, CDR2 SYDVKM. The CDR3 sequence is CASSPWDGNQPQHF. Here the CDR3 DNA reads TGTGCCAGCAGTCCCTGGGACGGAAATCAGCCCCAGCATTTT.

This clonotype was seen ten or more times. This chain uses TRBV12-3 or TRBV12-4 with TRBJ2-3; possible D gene TRBD1, 5 bases. The V end was cut by 3 bases, the J end by 1 base, with 5 bases between. The CDR3 totals 13 residues. DNA of the CDR3: TGTGCCAGCAGTTTCAGGGGCACAGATACGCAGTATTTT. As protein: CASSFRGTDTQYF.

Points on this clonotype: The CDR3 ends on some other residue instead of the conserved phenylalanine or tryptophan, so this is likely a read error. This rearrangement joins TRBV5-4 to TRBJ2-1, with D tentatively TRBD2 (6 bases). CDR3 length: 13 residues. Germline loops: CDR1 SGHNT, CDR2 YYREEE (reference sequence). The CDR3 coding sequence is TGTGCCAACAGCTTGTGGGGGAGGAATGAGCAGTTCATC. Translation gives CANSLWGRNEQFI.

Of note for this clonotype: Its ends do not fully match the called genes, so a read error is possible. V gene TRBV11-3 combines with J gene TRBJ2-1, with D maybe TRBD1 (6 bases). The V gene's germline CDR1 is SGHNT and CDR2 YENEEA. This CDR3 has 15 residues. Here the CDR3 DNA reads TGTGACAGCAGACAGGCGGCGGAAGCCGTCAATGAGCAGTTCTTC. Translating gives CDSRQAAEAVNEQFF.

This clonotype is a singleton in its sample. Possible read error: a much larger clone is one base away. This chain links TRBV5-4 with TRBJ2-2; 7 bases are a match to TRBD1. Per the germline V gene, CDR1 is SGHNT and CDR2 is YYREEE (reference sequence). The CDR3 has 14 residues. Written as DNA, the CDR3 is TGTGGCAGCAGCTTAGGGGGCGACACCGGGGAGCTGTTTTTT. Translating it yields CGSSLGGDTGELFF.

This clonotype was observed a few times. The chain uses TRBV28 and TRBJ1-5; D uncertain. Trimming pared 2 bases from V and 6 bases from J, leaving 5 bases between. Germline lookup yields CDR1 MDHEN and CDR2 SYDVKM. The CDR3 runs 12 residues. The CDR3 sequence: CASSLISQPQHF. The CDR3 DNA follows: TGTGCCAGCAGTTTAATTTCTCAGCCCCAGCATTTT.

This clonotype was recorded many times. This sequence joins TRBV5-1 and TRBJ2-7; D is perhaps TRBD2 (7 bases). The CDR3 sequence is 14 residues long. Germline assignment: CDR1 SGHRS and CDR2 YFSETQ. V lost 4 bases, J lost 0 bases, and 11 bases lay in between. The chain's CDR3 is CASSHGGPSYEQYF. Written as DNA, the CDR3 is TGCGCCAGCAGCCACGGGGGGCCCTCCTACGAGCAGTACTTC.

In the case of this clonotype: A much larger clone differs by one base, so this may be a read error. V is TRBV6-2 or TRBV6-3 and J is TRBJ2-1, with D uncertain. Germline V CDR1 and CDR2: MNHEY, SVGEGT. The CDR3 is 16 amino acids. V was shortened by 5 bases and J by 0 bases, with 14 bases between the two germline ends. CDR3 region: CASSDVLNLSYNEQFF. CDR3 nucleotides: TGTGCCAGCAGTGACGTCTTGAATCTCTCCTACAATGAGCAGTTCTTC.

Points on this clonotype: The CDR3 ends on some other residue instead of the conserved phenylalanine or tryptophan, so this is likely a read error. V usage is TRBV28 and J usage is TRBJ1-1; 9 bases fit TRBD1. The CDR3 loop spans 15 amino acids. V lost 5 bases, J lost 2 bases, and 6 bases stayed unmatched. Germline CDR1 reads MDHEN; CDR2 reads SYDVKM. The CDR3 spells CASSPTGQGNTEAFI. CDR3 DNA sequence: TGTGCCAGCAGTCCGACGGGACAGGGCAACACTGAAGCTTTCATT.

In the case of this clonotype: The CDR3 does not close with the conserved phenylalanine or tryptophan, likely indicating a read error. The chain couples TRBV28 to TRBJ2-1; TRBD2 matches at 8 bases. J gave up 6 bases and V 5 bases, and 3 bases lay outside the gene matches. The CDR3 is 13 residues long. Germline CDR1 and CDR2: MDHEN and SYDVKM. The CDR3 reads CASSMSGSNEQFL. The CDR3 DNA is TGTGCCAGCAGTATGAGCGGGAGCAATGAGCAGTTCTTA.

This clonotype has ten or more counts. The V gene is TRBV7-8, the J gene TRBJ1-1; TRBD1 aligns across 7 bases. Trimming removed 1 base from V and 4 bases from J; junction bases left unmatched: 9. The germline CDR1 and CDR2 sequences are SGHVS and FQNEAQ. This CDR3 contains 16 residues. This chain's CDR3 is CASSLGEGARGTEAFF. In DNA, the CDR3 is TGTGCCAGCAGCTTAGGGGAGGGGGCCAGGGGCACTGAAGCTTTCTTT. Based on the CDR3 plus reference TRBV7-8 and TRBJ1-1, the full variable domain is GAGVSQSPRYKVAKRGQDVALRCDPISGHVSLFWYQQALGQGPEFLTYFQNEAQLDKSGLPSDRFFAERPEGSVSTLKIQRTQQEDSAVYLCASSLGEGARGTEAFFGQGTRLTVV.

J is TRBJ2-3 and V is TRBV28; D remains ambiguous. CDR3 length equals 12 residues. The V end was cut by 3 bases, the J end by 1 base, with 2 bases between. Germline V lookup: CDR1 MDHEN, CDR2 SYDVKM. CDR3 region: CASSFRTDTQYF. The CDR3 DNA follows: TGTGCCAGCAGTTTTCGCACAGATACGCAGTATTTT.

The chain uses TRBV5-1 and TRBJ1-2; possibly TRBD1 for D (6 bases). This CDR3 region has 14 residues. With 4 bases removed from V and 13 bases from J, the gap between germline ends came to 23 bases. Germline V lookup: CDR1 SGHRS, CDR2 YFSETQ. This CDR3 is CASSAGDMNYDCTF. The CDR3 nucleotides are TGCGCCAGCAGCGCAGGGGACATGAACTATGACTGCACCTTC.

As for this clonotype: A much larger clonotype is one base distant, so this may be a read error. The V call is TRBV19, the J call TRBJ2-7; D perhaps matches TRBD2 (6 bases). The germline V gene encodes CDR1 LNHDA and CDR2 SQIVND (reference sequence). The CDR3 is 15 amino acids. Written as DNA, the CDR3 is TGTGCCAGATTCAGCGGGCACTTTAGCTCCCACGAGCAGTACTTC. Residues: CARFSGHFSSHEQYF.